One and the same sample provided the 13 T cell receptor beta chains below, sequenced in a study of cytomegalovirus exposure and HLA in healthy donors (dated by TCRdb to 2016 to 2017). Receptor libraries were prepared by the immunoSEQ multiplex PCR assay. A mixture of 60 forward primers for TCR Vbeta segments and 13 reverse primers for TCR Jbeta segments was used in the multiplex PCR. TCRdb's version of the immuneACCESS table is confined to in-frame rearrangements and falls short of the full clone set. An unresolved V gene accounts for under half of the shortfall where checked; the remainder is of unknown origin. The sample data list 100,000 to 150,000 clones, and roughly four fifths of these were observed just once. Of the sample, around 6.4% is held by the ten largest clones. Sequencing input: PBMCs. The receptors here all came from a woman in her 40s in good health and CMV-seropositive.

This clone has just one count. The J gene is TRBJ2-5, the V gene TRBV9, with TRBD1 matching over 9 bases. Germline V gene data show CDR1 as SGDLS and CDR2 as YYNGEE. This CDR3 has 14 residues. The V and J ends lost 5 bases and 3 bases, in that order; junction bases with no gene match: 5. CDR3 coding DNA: TGTGCCAGCAGGCCGGGACAGGGAGAAGAGACCCAGTACTTC. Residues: CASRPGQGEETQYF.

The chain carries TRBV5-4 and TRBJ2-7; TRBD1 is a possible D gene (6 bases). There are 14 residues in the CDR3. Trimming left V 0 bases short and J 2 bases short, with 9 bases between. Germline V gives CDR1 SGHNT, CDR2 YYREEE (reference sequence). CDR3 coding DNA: TGTGCCAGCAGCTTGGAGCAGGGGACCTACGAGCAGTACTTC. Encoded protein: CASSLEQGTYEQYF.

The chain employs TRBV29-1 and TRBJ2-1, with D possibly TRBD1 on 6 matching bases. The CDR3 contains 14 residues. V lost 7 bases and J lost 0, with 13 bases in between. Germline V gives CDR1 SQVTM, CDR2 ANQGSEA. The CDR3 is CSAPGQVSYNEQFF. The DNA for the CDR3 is TGCAGCGCCCCGGGACAAGTCTCCTACAATGAGCAGTTCTTC.

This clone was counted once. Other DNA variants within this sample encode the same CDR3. The CDR3 protein is CASSVAQAGNTEAFF. In DNA form, the CDR3 reads TGTGCCAGCAGCGTAGCCCAGGCAGGAAACACTGAAGCTTTCTTT. The V gene is TRBV9, the J gene TRBJ1-1; no clear D gene. CDR3 size: 15 residues. V dropped 0 bases and J dropped 2 bases, with 11 bases sitting between them. Germline V CDR1 and CDR2: SGDLS, YYNGEE.

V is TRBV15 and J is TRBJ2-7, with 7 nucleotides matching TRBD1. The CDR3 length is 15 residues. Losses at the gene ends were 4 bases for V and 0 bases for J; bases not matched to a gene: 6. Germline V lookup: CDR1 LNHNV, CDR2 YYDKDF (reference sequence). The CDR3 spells CATSNTGAHSYEQYF. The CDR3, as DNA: TGTGCCACCAGCAATACAGGGGCCCACTCCTACGAGCAGTACTTC.

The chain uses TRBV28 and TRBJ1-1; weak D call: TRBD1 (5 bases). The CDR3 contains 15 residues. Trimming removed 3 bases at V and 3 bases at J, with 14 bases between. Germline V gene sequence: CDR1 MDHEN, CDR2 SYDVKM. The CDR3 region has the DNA TGTGCCAGCAGTTTGGGAGGGGCTGGGGACACTGAAGCTTTCTTT. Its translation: CASSLGGAGDTEAFF.

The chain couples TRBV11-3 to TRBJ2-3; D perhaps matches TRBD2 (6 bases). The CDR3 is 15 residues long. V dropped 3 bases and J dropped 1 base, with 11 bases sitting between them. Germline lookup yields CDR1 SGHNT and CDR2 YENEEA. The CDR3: CASSLGGPGTDTQYF. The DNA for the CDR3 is TGTGCCAGCAGCTTGGGGGGTCCCGGCACAGATACGCAGTATTTT.

The CDR3 is CASRDRFNSPLHF. In DNA, the CDR3 is TGTGCCAGCCGGGACAGATTTAATTCACCCCTCCACTTT. J is TRBJ1-6 and V is TRBV6-6; 7 bases match TRBD1. Trimming cost V 8 bases and J 6 bases; bases outside gene matches: 4. From germline, CDR1 is MNHNY and CDR2 SVGAGI (reference sequence). The CDR3 runs 13 residues.

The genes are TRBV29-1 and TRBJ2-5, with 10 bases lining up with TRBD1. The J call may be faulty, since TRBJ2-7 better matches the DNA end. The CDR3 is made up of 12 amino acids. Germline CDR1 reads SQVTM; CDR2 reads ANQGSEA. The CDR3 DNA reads TGCAGCGCTGGGACAGGGGACTACGAGCAGTACTTC. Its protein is CSAGTGDYEQYF.

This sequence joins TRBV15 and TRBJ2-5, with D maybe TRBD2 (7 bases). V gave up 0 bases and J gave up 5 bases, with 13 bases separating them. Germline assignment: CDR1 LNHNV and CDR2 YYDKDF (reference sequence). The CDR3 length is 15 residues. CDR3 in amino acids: CATSRDRGGRETQYF. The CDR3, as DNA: TGTGCCACCAGCAGAGATAGGGGGGGCCGGGAGACCCAGTACTTC.

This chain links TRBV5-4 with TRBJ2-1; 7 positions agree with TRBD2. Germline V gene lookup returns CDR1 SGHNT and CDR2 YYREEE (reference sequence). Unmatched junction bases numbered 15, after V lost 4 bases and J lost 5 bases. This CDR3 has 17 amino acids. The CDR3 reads CASSNFEKAGDHNEQFF. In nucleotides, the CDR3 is TGTGCCAGCAGCAATTTCGAGAAGGCGGGGGACCACAATGAGCAGTTCTTC.

CDR3 amino acids: CASSRRRRLAGDLSYNEQFF. The CDR3, as DNA: TGTGCCAGCAGTCGGAGAAGGCGTCTAGCGGGAGACCTCTCCTACAATGAGCAGTTCTTC. The chain has TRBV27 and TRBJ2-1, with 10 bases matching TRBD2. Germline lookup yields CDR1 MNHEY and CDR2 SMNVEV (reference sequence). This CDR3 region has 20 residues. The trim removed 5 bases at V and 0 bases at J, leaving 16 bases unmatched.

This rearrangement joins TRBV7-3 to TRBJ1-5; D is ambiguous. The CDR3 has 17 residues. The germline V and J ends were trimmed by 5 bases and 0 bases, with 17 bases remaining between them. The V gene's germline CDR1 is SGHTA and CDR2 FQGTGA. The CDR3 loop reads CASSLARAGDSNQPQHF. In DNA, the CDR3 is TGTGCCAGCAGCCTGGCGAGGGCCGGGGATAGCAATCAGCCCCAGCATTTT.